This is a list of T cell receptor beta chains from one sample in a study of cytomegalovirus exposure and HLA in healthy donors. Sequencing used immunoSEQ multiplex PCR; TCRdb keeps in-frame clones, though not all of them. This table has tens of thousands of clones, about nine tenths appearing once. Sequencing was carried out using PBMCs. Source of these receptors: a man between 18 and 35 years old in good health and CMV-seronegative. The CDR3 runs from the conserved cysteine through the conserved F or W. D genes are given only for firm matches. A row's size may be missing; if present it is once, few, many or a size class.

abundance	d_gene	j_gene	len	v_gene	CDR3aa	CDR3nt
-	TRBD2	TRBJ2-7	16	TRBV7-9	CASSSPWREGGNEQYF	TGTGCCAGCAGCTCACCTTGGCGGGAGGGAGGTAACGAGCAGTACTTC
-	TRBD2	TRBJ2-1	15	TRBV6-6	CASRDTLAGYNEQFF	TGTGCCAGCAGGGATACGCTAGCGGGGTACAATGAGCAGTTCTTC
-	TRBD2	TRBJ2-7	16	TRBV28	CASSLGPGGSSYEQYF	TGTGCCAGCAGTTTAGGTCCTGGCGGGAGCTCCTACGAGCAGTACTTC
-	TRBD1	TRBJ2-2	17	TRBV29-1	CSVEEGIQGAGTGELFF	TGCAGCGTTGAAGAGGGAATACAGGGGGCCGGGACCGGGGAGCTGTTTTTT
-	-	TRBJ2-3	13	TRBV15	CATRAGGTDTQYF	TGTGCCACCAGGGCCGGGGGCACAGATACGCAGTATTTT
-	-	TRBJ1-3	16	TRBV4-1	CASSLSSGSSGNTIYF	TGCGCCAGCAGCCTTTCCAGCGGGTCCTCTGGAAACACCATATATTTT
-	-	TRBJ2-7	14	TRBV6-9	CASSPRTHPYEQYF	TGTGCCAGCAGTCCCCGGACTCACCCATACGAGCAGTACTTC
-	-	TRBJ2-7	15	TRBV7-2	CASSLAGGSMYEQYF	TGTGCCAGCAGCTTAGCGGGTGGGAGTATGTACGAGCAGTACTTC
-	-	TRBJ2-6	13	TRBV2	CASAGSGANVLTF	TGTGCCAGCGCAGGGTCTGGGGCCAACGTCCTGACTTTC
-	TRBD1	TRBJ2-5	15	TRBV30	CAWSKGTAPSETQYF	TGTGCCTGGAGTAAAGGGACAGCCCCCTCCGAGACCCAGTACTTC
-	-	TRBJ2-7	11	TRBV10-2	CASSETVEQYF	TGCGCCAGCAGTGAGACAGTCGAGCAGTACTTC
few	TRBD1	TRBJ2-7	17	TRBV10-1	CASESRTETGCSYEQYF	TGCGCCAGCGAATCTCGGACCGAGACAGGGTGCTCCTACGAGCAGTACTTC
-	-	TRBJ1-5	15	TRBV25-1	CASSEGRGGNEPQHF	TGTGCCAGCAGTGAAGGCAGGGGCGGAAACGAGCCCCAGCATTTT
few	TRBD2	TRBJ2-1	17	TRBV7-9	CASSPPWTSGIHNEQFF	TGTGCCAGCAGCCCTCCCTGGACTAGCGGGATTCACAATGAGCAGTTCTTC
-	-	TRBJ2-3	13	TRBV5-8	CASSITSTDTQYF	TGTGCCAGCAGCATTACTAGCACAGATACGCAGTATTTT
-	-	TRBJ1-1	10	TRBV29-1	CSVYNTEAFF	TGCAGCGTTTATAACACTGAAGCTTTCTTT
-	-	TRBJ2-1	16	TRBV2	CASTEGWASPYNEQFF	TGTGCCAGCACCGAAGGCTGGGCGTCGCCCTACAATGAGCAGTTCTTC
-	-	TRBJ2-7	19	TRBV30	CAWSVNRGRVLPTGLEQYF	TGTGCCTGGAGTGTTAATAGAGGCAGGGTCTTACCGACTGGCCTCGAGCAGTACTTC
once	TRBD2	TRBJ2-1	17	TRBV7-2	CASSSTAGDPYYNEQFF	TGTGCCAGCAGCTCAACAGCGGGAGACCCGTACTACAATGAGCAGTTCTTC
-	TRBD2	TRBJ2-5	15	TRBV30	CAWSVRGSGKETQYF	TGTGCCTGGAGTGTACGTGGTAGCGGGAAAGAGACCCAGTACTTC
once	-	TRBJ2-3	16	TRBV9	CASSPREGVGTDTQYF	TGTGCCAGCAGCCCCCGCGAGGGAGTAGGGACAGATACGCAGTATTTT
-	TRBD2	TRBJ2-1	14	TRBV7-3	CASSLGTSGGEQFF	TGTGCCAGCAGCTTGGGGACTAGCGGGGGTGAGCAGTTCTTC
-	-	TRBJ2-5	15	TRBV7-2	CASSLVPEFLETQYF	TGTGCCAGCAGCTTAGTTCCGGAGTTTTTGGAGACCCAGTACTTC
-	TRBD1	TRBJ1-4	15	TRBV6-6	CASSALDRADEKLFF	TGTGCCAGCAGTGCCCTGGACAGGGCCGATGAAAAACTGTTTTTT
-	-	TRBJ1-5	15	TRBV7-8	CASSLAGREGQPQHF	TGTGCCAGCAGCTTAGCGGGGAGGGAGGGACAGCCCCAGCATTTT
-	TRBD2	TRBJ2-2	18	TRBV7-9	CASSPRGGLAGNTGELFF	TGTGCCAGCAGCCCCCGGGGGGGGCTAGCGGGCAACACCGGGGAGCTGTTTTTT
-	-	TRBJ1-2	16	TRBV14	CASSQIGTGTSYGYTF	TGTGCCAGCAGCCAAATTGGGACCGGGACAAGCTATGGCTACACCTTC
-	-	TRBJ2-7	16	TRBV5-4	CASSLGSETRRNEQYF	TGTGCCAGCAGCTTGGGGTCCGAGACTAGACGGAACGAGCAGTACTTC
once	-	TRBJ2-1	12	TRBV7-2	CASSLPRSEQFF	TGTGCCAGCAGCCTGCCCCGTAGCGAGCAGTTCTTC
-	-	TRBJ2-7	13	TRBV7-9	CASSPDFLPEQYF	TGTGCCAGCAGCCCGGACTTTCTGCCCGAGCAGTACTTC
-	-	TRBJ1-5	14	TRBV6-1	CASTLLPDSVAQHF	TGTGCCAGCACCCTTTTGCCGGACTCAGTGGCCCAGCATTTT
-	-	TRBJ2-5	16	TRBV5-4	CASSLKGVATEETQYF	TGTGCCAGCAGCTTGAAGGGAGTGGCGACTGAAGAGACCCAGTACTTC
-	-	TRBJ2-1	13	TRBV11-2	CASSPPGYNEQFF	TGTGCCAGCAGCCCCCCAGGGTACAATGAGCAGTTCTTC
-	TRBD2	TRBJ2-2	17	TRBV7-3	CASSLTSREWNTGELFF	TGTGCCAGCAGCTTAACTTCGCGGGAGTGGAACACCGGGGAGCTGTTTTTT
-	TRBD2	TRBJ2-1	15	TRBV10-3	CAISEGTSGSYEQFF	TGTGCCATCAGTGAGGGGACTAGCGGGAGCTATGAGCAGTTCTTC
once	-	TRBJ2-5	14	TRBV7-3	CASSLSGGRETQYF	TGTGCCAGCAGCTTAAGTGGGGGGAGAGAGACCCAGTACTTC
-	TRBD2	TRBJ2-7	15	TRBV11-2	CASSLGSSGTYEQYF	TGTGCCAGCAGCTTAGGGTCTAGCGGTACCTACGAGCAGTACTTC
once	TRBD1	TRBJ2-2	14	TRBV15	CATSIHRGIGELFF	TGTGCCACCAGCATCCACAGGGGGATCGGGGAGCTGTTTTTT
-	-	TRBJ2-3	14	TRBV28	CASSETVSTDTQYF	TGTGCCAGCAGTGAAACGGTGAGCACAGATACGCAGTATTTT
-	-	TRBJ1-1	14	TRBV11-2	CASSFAGMGTEAFF	TGTGCCAGCAGCTTTGCCGGGATGGGTACTGAAGCTTTCTTT
once	-	TRBJ1-1	16	TRBV19	CASSISRGGGYTEAFF	TGTGCCAGTAGTATCAGTAGGGGAGGAGGGTACACTGAAGCTTTCTTT
-	TRBD2	TRBJ2-1	16	TRBV7-3	CASSLTSGSTYNEQFF	TGTGCCAGCAGCTTAACTAGCGGGAGTACCTACAATGAGCAGTTCTTC
-	TRBD1	TRBJ1-4	18	TRBV30	CAWTDRTGIRTTNEKLFF	TGTGCCTGGACTGATAGGACAGGGATAAGGACGACTAATGAAAAACTGTTTTTT
-	TRBD2	TRBJ2-7	17	TRBV5-8	CASSPMVASGYSYEQYF	TGTGCCAGCAGCCCGATGGTGGCTAGCGGGTACTCCTACGAGCAGTACTTC
-	TRBD2	TRBJ2-7	14	TRBV18	CASSPGAGTYEQYF	TGTGCCAGCTCACCGGGAGCGGGAACCTACGAGCAGTACTTC